A selection of T cell receptor beta chains follows, all from one sample in a study of cytomegalovirus exposure and HLA in healthy donors. Libraries were prepared by immunoSEQ multiplex PCR; TCRdb keeps only in-frame clonotypes and omits some of them. The table lists roughly 120,000 clones, 60% to 85% of them singletons. Sequencing was performed on PBMCs. All receptors derive from a woman in her twenties or thirties in good health and CMV-seropositive. Each CDR3 is given with its conserved first and last residue. D genes are given only for firm matches. Size tells how often a clone was seen (once, few, many) or the class of an expanded clone, and some rows leave it out.

V gene	clone size	J gene	D gene	CDR3 protein	CDR3 DNA
TRBV28	NA	TRBJ1-4	NA	CASSSLYRAPVEKLFF	TGTGCCAGCAGTTCCCTCTACAGGGCCCCTGTTGAAAAACTGTTTTTT
TRBV5-1	NA	TRBJ2-7	TRBD1	CASSSILQGARYEQYF	TGCGCCAGCAGCTCGATACTACAGGGGGCTCGCTACGAGCAGTACTTC
TRBV4-3	NA	TRBJ1-6	NA	CASSQASNSPLHF	TGCGCCAGCAGCCAAGCGTCCAATTCACCCCTCCACTTT
TRBV6-1	NA	TRBJ1-1	NA	CASSGGLGVEAFF	TGTGCCAGCAGTGGAGGCTTAGGGGTCGAAGCTTTCTTT
TRBV7-9	NA	TRBJ1-1	NA	CASSLGGMGTEAFF	TGTGCCAGCAGCTTAGGAGGGATGGGCACTGAAGCTTTCTTT
TRBV2	NA	TRBJ2-3	NA	CASSEALLEGLVTDTQYF	TGTGCCAGCAGTGAAGCGCTTTTGGAGGGACTCGTCACAGATACGCAGTATTTT
TRBV5-1	once	TRBJ2-7	TRBD1	CASSLGQGPGDEQYF	TGCGCCAGCAGCTTGGGACAGGGACCGGGTGACGAGCAGTACTTC
TRBV4-1	NA	TRBJ1-2	NA	CASSRGQLSPHYGYTF	TGCGCCAGCAGCCGCGGACAGCTTTCACCTCACTATGGCTACACCTTC
TRBV29-1	few	TRBJ1-2	NA	CSARGATNYGYTF	TGCAGCGCCCGCGGGGCTACTAACTATGGCTACACCTTC
TRBV13	NA	TRBJ2-1	TRBD2	CASSWASGNEQFF	TGTGCCAGCAGCTGGGCTAGCGGGAATGAGCAGTTCTTC
TRBV7-3	NA	TRBJ2-2	TRBD2	CASSPTWGTTGTGELFF	TGTGCCAGCAGCCCTACGTGGGGGACTACCGGCACCGGGGAGCTGTTTTTT
TRBV5-4	NA	TRBJ2-2	NA	CASSYRGGTGELFF	TGTGCCAGCAGCTACAGGGGGGGTACCGGGGAGCTGTTTTTT
TRBV5-5	NA	TRBJ1-2	TRBD1	CASSITTGGAGYGYTF	TGTGCCAGCAGCATCACGACAGGGGGCGCAGGCTATGGCTACACCTTC
TRBV10-3	NA	TRBJ2-3	NA	CAISGKEEVVDTQYF	TGTGCCATCAGTGGGAAGGAGGAAGTAGTCGATACGCAGTATTTT
TRBV6-5	NA	TRBJ1-3	NA	CASSEETGNTIYF	TGTGCCAGCAGTGAAGAGACTGGAAACACCATATATTTT
TRBV4-3	few	TRBJ2-1	TRBD2	CASSHSGGGGEQFF	TGCGCCAGCAGCCATAGCGGGGGAGGGGGTGAGCAGTTCTTC
TRBV28	few	TRBJ1-5	NA	CASGGRNFYSNQPQHF	TGTGCCAGCGGGGGCCGGAACTTTTATAGCAATCAGCCCCAGCATTTT
TRBV5-6	NA	TRBJ1-1	NA	CASSQKSPGTEAFF	TGTGCCAGCAGCCAAAAATCCCCAGGCACTGAAGCTTTCTTT
TRBV6-5	NA	TRBJ1-6	NA	CASRNNRDSPLHF	TGTGCCAGCAGAAACAACAGGGACTCACCCCTCCACTTT
TRBV5-1	NA	TRBJ1-2	NA	CASSLVQGNYGYTF	TGCGCCAGCAGCTTGGTCCAGGGGAACTATGGCTACACCTTC
TRBV11-3	NA	TRBJ2-1	TRBD2	CASSFGLAAYNEQFF	TGTGCCAGCAGTTTCGGACTAGCGGCCTACAATGAGCAGTTCTTC
TRBV19	NA	TRBJ1-6	NA	CASSSPGSSYNSPLHF	TGTGCCAGTAGTTCTCCCGGGAGCTCCTATAATTCACCCCTCCACTTT
TRBV11-3	NA	TRBJ2-5	NA	CASSFSGEGAQYF	TGTGCCAGCAGCTTCAGCGGGGAGGGGGCCCAGTACTTC
TRBV6-5	NA	TRBJ1-2	NA	CASSTTDTRSYTF	TGTGCCAGCAGTACAACCGACACCCGTAGCTACACCTTC
TRBV5-4	few	TRBJ2-7	TRBD2	CASSSGGSYEQYF	TGTGCCAGCAGCTCGGGGGGATCCTACGAGCAGTACTTC
TRBV2	NA	TRBJ2-1	TRBD2	CATRGNWDNEQFF	TGTGCCACGCGGGGGAATTGGGACAATGAGCAGTTCTTC
TRBV10-3	NA	TRBJ1-2	NA	CAIGSRGAAGYTF	TGTGCCATCGGCTCCCGGGGGGCAGCTGGCTACACCTTC
TRBV27	NA	TRBJ2-7	NA	CASSFLAGAAYEQYF	TGTGCCAGCAGTTTCCTAGCAGGGGCGGCCTACGAGCAGTACTTC
TRBV7-2	NA	TRBJ2-7	NA	CASSHRAEQYF	TGTGCCAGCAGCCACAGGGCCGAGCAGTACTTC
TRBV28	few	TRBJ1-5	TRBD1	CASSQTGAGQPQHF	TGTGCCAGCAGCCAGACAGGGGCTGGGCAGCCCCAGCATTTT
TRBV2	NA	TRBJ1-1	NA	CASSDSGTEAFF	TGTGCCAGCAGTGATTCAGGCACTGAAGCTTTCTTT
TRBV5-5	NA	TRBJ1-1	NA	CASSSGQGSEAFF	TGTGCCAGCAGCTCGGGCCAGGGCTCTGAAGCTTTCTTT
TRBV5-1	NA	TRBJ2-7	NA	CASSFGGHYEQYF	TGCGCCAGCAGCTTCGGGGGTCACTACGAGCAGTACTTC
TRBV7-9	once	TRBJ2-2	TRBD1	CASSPRTGGGELFF	TGTGCCAGCAGCCCCCGGACAGGGGGCGGGGAGCTGTTTTTT
TRBV7-6	NA	TRBJ2-3	TRBD2	CASSHGGPLSGVSTDTQYF	TGTGCCAGCAGCCACGGAGGGCCTCTTAGCGGGGTGAGCACAGATACGCAGTATTTT
TRBV6-1	NA	TRBJ1-3	NA	CASLSESAGNTIYF	TGTGCCAGCCTTTCGGAGTCGGCTGGAAACACCATATATTTT
TRBV19	NA	TRBJ2-1	TRBD1	CASSIGQGSNNEQFF	TGTGCCAGTAGTATTGGACAGGGGTCGAACAATGAGCAGTTCTTC
TRBV5-4	NA	TRBJ2-1	NA	CASSPGGSGTYNEQFF	TGTGCCAGCAGCCCAGGCGGTAGCGGCACCTACAATGAGCAGTTCTTC
TRBV4-3	NA	TRBJ1-4	NA	CASSQEPPLRGSTVGEKLFF	TGCGCCAGCAGCCAAGAACCCCCGCTCCGAGGGTCCACGGTGGGTGAAAAACTGTTTTTT
TRBV2	NA	TRBJ2-3	NA	CASVYGTDTQYF	TGTGCCAGCGTCTACGGCACAGATACGCAGTATTTT